Each of the 8 T cell receptor beta chains below was sequenced from the same sample in a study of cytomegalovirus exposure and HLA in healthy donors. The PCR used 60 Vbeta and 13 Jbeta primers. The protocol was immunoSEQ multiplex PCR, while the TCRdb copy is restricted to in-frame clones and leaves out a portion. The table records roughly 180,000 clones, 60% to 80% of them present only once. Sequenced material: PBMCs. The source is a woman between 40 and 55 years old in good health and CMV-seropositive.

The chain uses TRBV18 and TRBJ1-5; D remains ambiguous. Between the trimmed V and J ends, which lost 3 bases and 4 bases, there was a span of 10 bases. The CDR3 runs 14 residues. CDR1 is KGHSH and CDR2 is LQKENI in the germline V gene. The CDR3 DNA follows: TGTGCCAGCTCACCCGGCCTCGGGAATCAGCCCCAGCATTTT. Translation gives CASSPGLGNQPQHF.

The rearrangement links TRBV19 to TRBJ1-5; 8 nucleotides line up with TRBD1. This CDR3 is built from 16 residues. The V gene's germline CDR1 is LNHDA and CDR2 SQIVND (reference sequence). V gave up 3 bases and J gave up 6 bases; unmatched junction bases: 10. CDR3 amino acids: CASSMGQGAQGQPQHF. The CDR3 DNA follows: TGTGCCAGTAGTATGGGGCAGGGGGCGCAAGGTCAGCCCCAGCATTTT.

This clone was seen more than once but under ten times. The chain employs TRBV9 and TRBJ2-2, with a tentative D call TRBD1 (6 bases). Trimming left V 4 bases short and J 1 base short, with 20 bases between. Germline CDR1 reads SGDLS; CDR2 reads YYNGEE. The CDR3 totals 18 residues. CDR3 DNA sequence: TGTGCCAGCAGCCCCCAATCGACAGGTTCCTTGAACACCGGGGAGCTGTTTTTT. This sequence encodes CASSPQSTGSLNTGELFF.

V usage is TRBV6-6 and J usage is TRBJ1-4; no firm D call. With 2 bases removed from V and 4 bases from J, the gap between germline ends came to 8 bases. The germline V gene encodes CDR1 MNHNY and CDR2 SVGAGI (reference sequence). The CDR3 is made up of 14 amino acids. This chain's CDR3 is CASSYRSGNEKLFF. The CDR3 nucleotides are TGTGCCAGCAGTTACAGGTCGGGTAATGAAAAACTGTTTTTT.

In regard to this clone: The identical CDR3 is also encoded by other nucleotide sequences in the sample. V gene TRBV10-3 combines with J gene TRBJ2-1, with a possible D match to TRBD2 (6 bases). The V gene lost 4 bases and the J gene lost 2 bases, with 12 bases spanning the gap. Germline CDR1 is ENHRY and CDR2 is SYGVKD. CDR3 length: 15 amino acids. The CDR3 sequence: CAISGASATYNEQFF. The CDR3, as DNA: TGTGCCATCAGTGGGGCTAGCGCCACCTACAATGAGCAGTTCTTC.

The chain couples TRBV2 to TRBJ2-7; unclear D gene. Trimming pared 1 base from V and 2 bases from J, leaving 9 bases between. CDR1 and CDR2 from the germline V gene are SNHLY and FYNNEI. The CDR3 loop spans 14 amino acids. CDR3 protein: CASSEGQVTYEQYF. CDR3 nucleotides: TGTGCCAGCAGTGAAGGGCAGGTCACCTACGAGCAGTACTTC.

The J gene is TRBJ2-1, the V gene TRBV7-9; the D gene is possibly TRBD2 (6 bases). The germline V gene encodes CDR1 SEHNR and CDR2 FQNEAQ (reference sequence). The CDR3 has 15 amino acids. Trimming cost V 7 bases and J 2 bases, with 15 bases left between them. In DNA form, the CDR3 reads TGTGCCAGCATCCTCCGGGGGTCCCCCTACAATGAGCAGTTCTTC. Its translation: CASILRGSPYNEQFF.

The rearrangement joins TRBV7-9 to TRBJ2-3; a weak D match, TRBD1 (6 bases). The CDR3 consists of 17 residues. V lost 2 bases, J lost 1 base, and 16 bases lay in between. Germline CDR1 and CDR2: SEHNR and FQNEAQ (reference sequence). The CDR3 DNA sequence: TGTGCCAGCAGCTTAACTCCCAACAGGGATGGCACAGATACGCAGTATTTT. Protein product: CASSLTPNRDGTDTQYF.